The T cell receptor (beta chain) under discussion was sequenced for a study of T cells in Graves' hyperthyroidism and ophthalmopathy. Active moderate-to-severe ophthalmopathy, Clinical Activity Score at least 3, NOSPECS at least 4, under 3 months' duration. RNA transcripts provided the source from which TCR beta CDR3 regions were amplified. An initial round of RT-PCR targeting the TCR CDR3 relied on the HTBI primer set. MiXCR, applied by TCRdb to the multiplex PCR reads, yields one record per CDR3 protein. The sample holds some 570,000 distinct CDR3 sequences, 17% seen once. J was trimmed by 6 bases and V by 3 bases; bases with no gene match: 5. The CDR3 is 14 amino acids. The germline V gene has CDR1 LNHDA and CDR2 SQIVND (reference sequence).

Material: blood. The TCR comes from a woman aged 18-29 years with Graves' ophthalmopathy. The chain links TRBV19 to TRBJ2-1; 7 bases line up with TRBD1. CDR3 sequence (DNA): TGTGCCAGTAGTATTGGACAGGAGGCCAATGAGCAGTTCTTC. It is translated as CASSIGQEANEQFF. The whole variable domain, remainder taken from reference TRBV19 and TRBJ2-1, is DGGITQSPKYLFRKEGQNVTLSCEQNLNHDAMYWYRQDPGQGLRLIYYSQIVNDFQKGDIAEGYSVSREKKESFPLTVTSAQKNPTAFYLCASSIGQEANEQFFGPGTRLTVL.